These T cell receptor beta chains were read from a single sample in a study of OX40 agonist ivuxolimab in advanced cancers. Profiling relied on immunoSEQ multiplex PCR, and the TCRdb table lists in-frame clones only, not all of them. The repertoire has around 38,000 clones, approximately 86% of them found once; the top ten carry approximately 6.9%. The starting material was CD4+ or CD8+ T cells sorted from blood, obtained in a trial of the OX40 agonist ivuxolimab. Receptor source: an adult with an advanced solid tumor such as melanoma, head and neck, liver or kidney cancer. Both conserved end residues are part of each CDR3. The order of the fields is V gene, CDR3 protein.

TRBV6-6 | CASSYGSGANVLTF
TRBV10-3 | CAMGGGTGLDEQYF
TRBV11-2 | CASSLRWIAGGNTGELFF
TRBV9 | CASSPRLAGGLSDTQYF
TRBV7-9 | CASSSNMGEETQYF
TRBV5-3 | CARSLWQSNQPQHF
TRBV6-1 | CASRGLDYEQYF
TRBV15 | CATSRDRRTAGEETQYF
TRBV4-2 | CASSQGGLAGHTGELFF
TRBV6-5 | CASSYTSGSVGNEQFF
TRBV28 | CASSIRQNNSPLHF
TRBV29-1 | CSVEGPTGVATEAFF
TRBV15 | CATSRGLAGDTETQYF
TRBV6-5 | CASSYAEEAFF
TRBV6-6 | CASSYPDTEAFF
TRBV29-1 | CSVGSGGASYGYTF
TRBV6-6 | CASSSHDRGSETQYF
TRBV4-3 | CASSQGAGGEQYF
TRBV11-2 | CASSSWTSGNEQYF
TRBV12-5 | CASGTTESGSPLHF
TRBV29-1 | CSVVADLNTGELFF
TRBV5-1 | CASSSRPLAGENSYNEQFF
TRBV7-8 | CASSLGDGLSREQYF
TRBV30 | CAWTPKPTTRFYEQYF
TRBV30 | CAWRTDRYGELFF
TRBV29-1 | CSVAQGDYGYTF
TRBV10-3 | CAIALAGDNQPQHF
TRBV7-6 | CASSSSGGYETQYF
TRBV7-2 | CASSLVTLTYNEQFF
TRBV5-1 | CASSLETAMDTYGYTF
TRBV5-4 | CASSPDRVGAKNIQYF
TRBV27 | CASSPRRGLIYEQYF
TRBV6-6 | CASSYTKTGGDYEQYF
TRBV7-9 | CASSPGTSGRDEQFF
TRBV7-9 | CASGSSWRSSTDTQYF
TRBV28 | CASSLSGQGGQPQHF
TRBV7-9 | CASSFGEAGYTF
TRBV13 | CASSLRTSGRVDEQYF
TRBV9 | CASSVDSGRTNEQFF
TRBV5-1 | CASSLAPGQGYLDEQYF
TRBV5-1 | CASSLGTGGETQYF
TRBV5-1 | CASSLRLPQDEQYF
TRBV4-3 | CASSQGTGRDTEAFF
TRBV5-1 | CASSFDTSHNEQFF
TRBV9 | CASSVAGQGGTETQYF
TRBV7-2 | CASNTLGGGLGEQYF
TRBV6-6 | CASSWNRGTEAFF
TRBV18 | CASSPTTGGREETQYF
TRBV7-8 | CASSLVLGEPGEQFF
TRBV7-8 | CASRPSGTSALNEQFF
TRBV10-3 | CAISDRDDSPLHF